Presented here are 14 T cell receptor beta chains from one specimen sequenced in a study of blood T cell repertoires in COVID-19. This table comes from immunoSEQ multiplex PCR, and its TCRdb copy is limited to in-frame clones, with some not included. The profile shows about 270,000 clones, around 82% of them singletons. Sequencing input: peripheral blood. These receptors were obtained from a woman under 30 with acute or convalescent COVID-19.

V gene TRBV5-1 combines with J gene TRBJ2-3; TRBD2 matches at 7 bases. V lost 0 bases, J lost 2 bases, and 9 bases stayed unmatched. From germline, CDR1 is SGHRS and CDR2 YFSETQ. CDR3 length equals 17 residues. CDR3 nucleotide sequence: TGCGCCAGCAGCTTGGGGGTGAGGGCGGGAGTCACAGATACGCAGTATTTT. Its translation: CASSLGVRAGVTDTQYF.

This clone was observed a handful of times. The chain is built from TRBV7-2 and TRBJ1-1, with D unclear. Germline V CDR1 and CDR2: SGHTA, FQGNSA. This CDR3 is 13 amino acids long. The V end was cut by 6 bases, the J end by 0 bases, with 8 bases between. The CDR3 coding sequence is TGTGCCAGCAGTCCCTACCTGAACACTGAAGCTTTCTTT. Translation gives CASSPYLNTEAFF.

The table lists this clone with a count of one. J is TRBJ2-1 and V is TRBV11-2; 14 positions match TRBD2. CDR1 SGHAT and CDR2 FQNNGV come from the germline V gene. The CDR3 is 18 amino acids. With 2 bases clipped from V and 6 bases from J, the junction kept 9 bases outside the gene matches. The CDR3 loop is CASSLLPGLAGAGNEQFF. The CDR3 DNA reads as TGTGCCAGCAGCTTACTGCCGGGACTAGCGGGAGCCGGCAATGAGCAGTTCTTC.

The chain recombines TRBV6-5 with TRBJ2-1; 11 bases are a match to TRBD2. Trimming at V came to 10 bases and at J to 0 bases, leaving 5 bases not matched to a gene. Germline V gene lookup returns CDR1 MNHEY and CDR2 SVGAGI. The CDR3 loop spans 15 amino acids. This CDR3 reads CAITSGRGSYNEQFF. DNA of the CDR3: TGTGCCATCACTAGCGGGAGAGGCTCCTACAATGAGCAGTTCTTC.

J is TRBJ2-7 and V is TRBV6-5; 8 nucleotides match TRBD1. After removal of 2 bases from V and 3 bases from J, the junction contained 6 bases not matched to a gene. CDR1 MNHEY and CDR2 SVGAGI come from the germline V gene. The CDR3 extends over 15 amino acids. Here the CDR3 DNA reads TGTGCCAGCAGTTACGACTCCGGGACAGGCTACGAGCAGTACTTC. It encodes CASSYDSGTGYEQYF.

The V and J genes are TRBV3-1 (or the pseudogene TRBV3-2) and TRBJ2-1, with 7 bases matching TRBD2. Germline lookup yields CDR1 LGHDT and CDR2 YNNKEL (reference sequence). V gave up 11 bases and J gave up 0 bases; unmatched junction bases: 7. The CDR3 length is 14 residues. The CDR3 region is CAGRAGSSYNEQFF. CDR3 bases: TGTGCCGGACGAGCGGGGAGCTCCTACAATGAGCAGTTCTTC.

Only a few counts were recorded for this clone. The V gene is TRBV18, the J gene TRBJ2-7; 11 bases map to TRBD1. Losses at the gene ends were 3 bases for V and 7 bases for J; bases not matched to a gene: 14. Germline V gene data show CDR1 as KGHSH and CDR2 as LQKENI. The CDR3 contains 17 residues. The CDR3 loop reads CASSPRTGGGGAGEQYF. CDR3 in DNA: TGTGCCAGCTCACCCCGGACAGGGGGCGGAGGGGCTGGAGAGCAGTACTTC.

The chain employs TRBV3-1 (or the pseudogene TRBV3-2) and TRBJ2-7; 9 positions match TRBD2. Per germline, CDR1 LGHDT and CDR2 YNNKEL (reference sequence). The V segment lost 0 bases and the J segment 3 bases; nucleotides outside the gene matches: 12. The CDR3 extends over 18 amino acids. The CDR3 DNA reads as TGTGCCAGCAGCCAAGATATTTGGCGGGAGGGGGCCAACTACGAGCAGTACTTC. It translates to CASSQDIWREGANYEQYF.

The rearrangement joins TRBV5-1 to TRBJ2-5, with TRBD2 identical over 12 bases. J was trimmed by 5 bases and V by 4 bases; bases with no gene match: 6. The CDR3 length is 15 residues. In germline, CDR1 is SGHRS, CDR2 YFSETQ. The CDR3 here is CASSPGLAGWETQYF. The CDR3 DNA reads as TGCGCCAGCAGCCCTGGACTAGCGGGATGGGAGACCCAGTACTTC.

With regard to this clone: In the same sample, other DNA sequences code for this CDR3. The rearrangement uses TRBV5-1 and TRBJ2-1, with 7 bases lining up with TRBD1. Per germline, CDR1 SGHRS and CDR2 YFSETQ. V lost 0 bases, J lost 4 bases, and 4 bases stayed unmatched. The CDR3 is 15 amino acids. The CDR3 nucleotides read TGCGCCAGCAGCTTGGGACAGGGCTCGTACAATGAGCAGTTCTTC. It codes for CASSLGQGSYNEQFF.

The rearrangement joins TRBV6-5 to TRBJ2-3; 8 nucleotides line up with TRBD2. Germline loops: CDR1 MNHEY, CDR2 SVGAGI. The CDR3 is 15 amino acids. The junction had 5 bases not matched to a gene; V was cut back by 0 bases and J by 6 bases. Written as DNA, the CDR3 is TGTGCCAGCAGTTACTCGAGCGGGAGTCGGGATACGCAGTATTTT. It specifies CASSYSSGSRDTQYF.

The chain is built from TRBV4-3 and TRBJ2-1, with D perhaps TRBD1 (5 bases). This CDR3 contains 14 residues. With 1 base removed from V and 9 bases from J, the gap between germline ends came to 13 bases. Looked up from germline, CDR1 is LGHNA and CDR2 is YSLEER. DNA of the CDR3: TGCGCCAGCAGCCAAGGCAGGGTTTCTTTTGAGCAGTTCTTC. Its protein is CASSQGRVSFEQFF.

The chain combines TRBV19 with TRBJ2-5, with TRBD2 matching 7 bases. CDR1 and CDR2 from the germline V gene are LNHDA and SQIVND (reference sequence). Trimming at V came to 5 bases and at J to 8 bases, leaving 2 bases not matched to a gene. The CDR3 is 11 amino acids. This CDR3 reads CASSLGLTQYF. Here the CDR3 DNA reads TGTGCCAGTAGTCTGGGACTAACCCAGTACTTC.

V gene TRBV7-2 combines with J gene TRBJ1-3; D gene ambiguous. Germline loops: CDR1 SGHTA, CDR2 FQGNSA. The V end was cut by 3 bases, the J end by 4 bases, with 7 bases between. The CDR3 runs 13 residues. CDR3 DNA: TGTGCCAGCAGCTTCACACAGGGAAACACCATATATTTT. Residues: CASSFTQGNTIYF.